The entry that follows covers one TCR beta chain sequence. Antigen: not known. This entry comes from a study of T cell responses to AZD1222 COVID-19 vaccine. Turning to the study itself: Some second doses came at about 4 weeks and others at about 12 weeks; these were pooled.

The germline CDR1 and CDR2 sequences are SEHNR and FQNEAQ (reference sequence). Trimming left V 5 bases short and J 6 bases short, with 19 bases between. The CDR3 runs to 15 residues. Assay: immunoSEQ multiplex PCR; the TCRdb copy retains only in-frame clones and omits some. The sample lists approximately 180,000 clones, roughly 91% seen once, with 1.5% to 2% in the top ten. Study conclusions and caveats: Of spike-specific TCRs, nearly half reportedly target regions left unmutated in variants. Scientists sampled the repertoires only once the peak T cell response had passed.

This sequence originates from an adult in good health. Here the sequenced sample was peripheral blood, taken on day 0 of AZD1222 vaccination. This sequence joins TRBV7-9 and TRBJ1-1; possible D gene TRBD1, 6 bases. The CDR3 here is CASSPPYRAGSEAFF. In DNA, the CDR3 is TGTGCCAGCAGCCCGCCCTACAGGGCTGGCTCTGAAGCTTTCTTT.